This TCR beta chain was identified during a study of control samples from healthy donors and cancer patients. Trimming removed 1 base from V and 0 bases from J, with 7 bases in between. Per the germline V gene, CDR1 is SGHVS and CDR2 is FNYEAQ. This CDR3 comprises 15 residues. Using immunoSEQ multiplex PCR, the repertoire was profiled, and TCRdb retains in-frame clones only, with some absent. Of approximately 210,000 clones in the sample, about 91% were seen once. The sequenced material came from blood. This TCR was sampled from a man aged 25 to 40 in good health. The J gene is TRBJ1-5, the V gene TRBV7-6; D unresolved. The CDR3 sequence is CASSLGVDSNQPQHF. The DNA of the CDR3 is TGTGCCAGCAGCTTAGGGGTCGATAGCAATCAGCCCCAGCATTTT.